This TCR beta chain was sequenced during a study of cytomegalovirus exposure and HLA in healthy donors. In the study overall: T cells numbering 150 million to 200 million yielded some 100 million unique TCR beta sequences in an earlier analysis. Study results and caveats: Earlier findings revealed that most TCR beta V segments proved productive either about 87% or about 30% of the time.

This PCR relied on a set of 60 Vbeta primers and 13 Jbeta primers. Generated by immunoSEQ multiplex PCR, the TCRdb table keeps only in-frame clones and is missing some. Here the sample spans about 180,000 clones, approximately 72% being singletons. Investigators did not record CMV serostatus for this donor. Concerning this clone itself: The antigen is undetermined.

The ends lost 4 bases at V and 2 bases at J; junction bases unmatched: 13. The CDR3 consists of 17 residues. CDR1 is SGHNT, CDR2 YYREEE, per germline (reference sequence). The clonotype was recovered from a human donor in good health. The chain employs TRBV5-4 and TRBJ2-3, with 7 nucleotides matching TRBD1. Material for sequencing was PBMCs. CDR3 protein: CASSQISGTANTDTQYF. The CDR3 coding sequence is TGTGCCAGCAGCCAAATTTCCGGGACAGCGAACACAGATACGCAGTATTTT.